This TCR beta chain was sequenced during a study of T cell clonality in common variable immunodeficiency. Only in-frame clones appear in the TCRdb table, and some are missing; sequencing was by immunoSEQ multiplex PCR. The sample holds about 66,000 clones, and no clone turns up only once. Most patients and controls had Caucasian heritage. This clone was seen at least ten times. Its antigen remains unidentified. Coverage ceases 3 residues before the CDR3 finishes, and the germline J gene fills in the end. With 7 bases clipped from V and 3 bases from J, the junction kept 5 bases outside the gene matches. The germline V gene encodes CDR1 SGHVS and CDR2 FNYEAQ. The CDR3 spans 14 residues. Broader study findings: Compared with healthy controls, CVID subjects showed increased TCRbeta clonality, mostly in about a third. Patient heterogeneity in the CVID cohort limited correlations between repertoire features and clinical complications.

What was sequenced was peripheral blood mononuclear cells. The rearrangement links TRBV7-6 to TRBJ2-2; 7 bases line up with TRBD2. This receptor was identified in a person between 18 and 75 years old in good health. CDR3 in amino acids: CASTSGLDTGELFF. The sequenced CDR3 bases are TGTGCCAGCACCTCAGGACTAGACACCGGGGAG. The whole variable domain, remainder taken from reference TRBV7-6 and TRBJ2-2, is GAGVSQSPRYKVTKRGQDVALRCDPISGHVSLYWYRQALGQGPEFLTYFNYEAQQDKSGLPNDRFSAERPEGSISTLTIQRTEQRDSAMYRCASTSGLDTGELFFGEGSRLTVL.